Given below is one TCR beta chain in context. In the original workflow: Amplification of reference gene primers provided the estimated nucleated cell counts. Libraries were prepared by immunoSEQ multiplex PCR; TCRdb keeps only in-frame clonotypes and omits some of them. The DNA was the basis for D and trimming; V, J and clone size are from that table. This sample has around 190,000 clones, with roughly 88% found just once. The V and J ends lost 8 bases and 4 bases, in that order; junction bases with no gene match: 4. The CDR3 covers 13 residues. Germline CDR1 reads LNHDA; CDR2 reads SQIVND (reference sequence). This sample stems from a study of blood T cell repertoires in COVID-19.

The sequence was collected from a young woman who had recovered from COVID-19. Material: PBMCs or T cells enriched from blood (not recorded which). This chain links TRBV19 with TRBJ1-4; 7 nucleotides align to TRBD1. CDR3 in amino acids: CASYGTDNEKLFF. CDR3 bases: TGTGCCAGTTATGGGACAGATAATGAAAAACTGTTTTTT.